This T cell receptor beta chain was sequenced during a study of T cell responses to AZD1222 COVID-19 vaccine. Study results and caveats: Clonal diversity was possibly underestimated; the donors were predominantly white British and more often female. Only a handful of AZD1222 recipients, several in all, had baseline seropositivity. Spike was spanned by vaccine-associated CD4 TCRs, which were dominant at 160-218 and 743-854. Spike-specific TCR depth and breadth grew after two AZD1222 doses.

This clone is a singleton in its sample. The antigen is not known. Data came from immunoSEQ multiplex PCR; TCRdb stores just in-frame clones and leaves some out. The sample yields about 100,000 clones, about 88% seen once. This CDR3 comprises 13 residues. The ends were cut back, 10 bases at V and 6 bases at J, with 15 bases in the middle. CDR1 is MNHEY and CDR2 is SVGAGI in the germline V gene. The chain combines TRBV6-5 with TRBJ1-4, with D hard to call. Sample: peripheral blood, taken on day 0 of AZD1222 vaccination. The sequence came from an adult in good health. CDR3 in amino acids: CAIAHLADEKLFF. CDR3 DNA: TGTGCCATCGCCCATTTGGCTGATGAAAAACTGTTTTTT.